Shown below are 5 T cell receptor beta chains from a single sample sequenced in a study of blood T cell repertoires in COVID-19. Sequencing used immunoSEQ multiplex PCR; TCRdb keeps in-frame clones, though not all of them. Of 8,500 to 14,000 clones listed, approximately 88% are singletons. Specimen: peripheral blood. Receptors originate from a human donor in a cohort sampled during active COVID-19.

This clone appeared a single time. The CDR3 reads CAISDNSGGHNEQFF. CDR3 coding DNA: TGTGCCATCAGTGATAATAGCGGGGGGCACAATGAGCAGTTCTTC. The chain combines TRBV10-3 with TRBJ2-1; TRBD2 matches 10 bases. Trimming cost V 3 bases and J 5 bases; bases outside gene matches: 4. Germline lookup yields CDR1 ENHRY and CDR2 SYGVKD. The CDR3 totals 15 residues.

This chain uses TRBV2 with TRBJ2-2; D unclear. The CDR3 contains 13 residues. The germline gives CDR1 SNHLY, CDR2 FYNNEI. The germline V and J ends were trimmed by 5 bases and 5 bases, with 9 bases remaining between them. DNA for the CDR3: TGTGCCAGCAGTCGTATAGCAACCGGGGAGCTGTTTTTT. It translates to CASSRIATGELFF.

The CDR3 here is CASSHLPDNYGYTF. The CDR3 DNA is TGTGCCAGCAGCCACCTTCCAGATAACTATGGCTACACCTTC. The chain has TRBV21-1 and TRBJ1-2; whether TRBD1, the table's D call, matches the DNA was not checked. TRBV21-1 is termed a pseudogene. This CDR3 has 14 residues.

This clone has more than one count but fewer than ten. The genes are TRBV10-2 and TRBJ2-7, with D perhaps matching TRBD1 (5 bases). V was cut by 11 bases and J by 6 bases, with 20 bases left in between. CDR1 and CDR2 (germline): WSHSY, SAAADI. This CDR3 has 13 residues. The CDR3 sequence: CAHSTQGDSEQYF. The DNA of the CDR3 is TGCGCCCACTCAACGCAGGGTGACAGCGAGCAGTACTTC.

The CDR3 spells CASSEDGWSNTGELFF. In DNA, the CDR3 is TGTGCCAGCAGTGAAGACGGGTGGTCGAACACCGGGGAGCTGTTTTTT. The chain joins TRBV6-1 to TRBJ2-2; D gene unclear. In germline, CDR1 is MNHNS, CDR2 SASEGT. CDR3 size: 16 residues. Trimming shortened V by 1 base and J by 0 bases, and 9 bases separated the two germline ends.